The 31 T cell receptor beta chains given below trace back to one sample, sequenced in a study of cytomegalovirus exposure and HLA in healthy donors listed by TCRdb under 2017. Libraries were prepared through the immunoSEQ multiplex PCR assay. In TCRdb, the immuneACCESS table is reduced to in-frame sequences with V and J assigned. These tables do not hold every clone; where another copy was compared, an unresolved V gene accounts for under half, and the others remain unexplained. Within this sample are approximately 150,000 clones, with roughly 90% of them counted one time only. The top ten hold under 0.8% of the sample. Sequencing was done on a sample of PBMCs. The receptors derive from a man between 18 and 29 years old in good health and CMV-seronegative.

J is TRBJ1-2 and V is TRBV2; possibly TRBD1 for D (5 bases). The V end lost 1 base, the J end lost 13 bases, and 13 bases lay between the germline ends. In germline, CDR1 is SNHLY, CDR2 FYNNEI. The CDR3 totals 12 residues. The DNA for the CDR3 is TGTGCCAGCAGTGAAGGGGGCGGGGCGGCCACCTTC. It translates to CASSEGGGAATF. Using reference TRBV2 and TRBJ1-2 for the parts outside the CDR3, the full variable domain is EPEVTQTPSHQVTQMGQEVILRCVPISNHLYFYWYRQILGQKVEFLVSFYNNEISEKSEIFDDQFSVERPDGSNFTLKIRSTKLEDSAMYFCASSEGGGAATFGSGTRLTVV.

The V gene is TRBV5-1, the J gene TRBJ2-2; D unresolved. The CDR3 totals 15 residues. CDR1 SGHRS and CDR2 YFSETQ come from the germline V gene. V lost 4 bases and J lost 0, with 10 bases in between. CDR3 sequence (DNA): TGCGCCAGCAGCGGCCTGAGGCCGAACACCGGGGAGCTGTTTTTT. Translation gives CASSGLRPNTGELFF.

V and J are TRBV7-9 and TRBJ2-7, with 7 nucleotides matching TRBD2. The V segment lost 8 bases and the J segment 3 bases; nucleotides outside the gene matches: 7. This CDR3 has 13 amino acids. Germline-derived CDR1 and CDR2 are SEHNR and FQNEAQ (reference sequence). The CDR3 is CASGFGGGYEQYF. DNA for the CDR3: TGTGCCAGCGGTTTCGGCGGGGGCTACGAGCAGTACTTC.

CDR3 bases: TGTGCCAGCACGGGTAACGAGCAGTACGTC. Translation: CASTGNEQYV. This chain joins TRBV2 and TRBJ2-7; D is uncertain. CDR3 length equals 10 residues. Trimming cost V 7 bases and J 5 bases, with 6 bases left between them. Looked up from germline, CDR1 is SNHLY and CDR2 is FYNNEI.

This clone was observed a few times. A read error may account for a junction end that differs from germline. V and J are TRBV9 and TRBJ2-2; no reliable D call. Germline CDR1 reads SGDLS; CDR2 reads YYNGEE. The CDR3 runs to 13 residues. The CDR3 reads CASSVESTRELFF. The CDR3 DNA is TGTGCCAGCAGCGTTGAGTCCACCAGGGAGCTGTTTTTT.

The V call is TRBV7-6, the J call TRBJ2-1; D unresolved. Trimming pared 0 bases from V and 6 bases from J, leaving 3 bases between. Germline V lookup: CDR1 SGHVS, CDR2 FNYEAQ. This CDR3 comprises 12 residues. This CDR3 reads CASSLAANEQFF. The CDR3 bases are TGTGCCAGCAGCTTAGCGGCCAATGAGCAGTTCTTC.

This clone was recorded only once. V gene TRBV28 combines with J gene TRBJ2-2; D is undetermined. This CDR3 contains 11 residues. V lost 9 bases and J 5 bases, leaving 7 bases between the germline ends. The germline V gene has CDR1 MDHEN and CDR2 SYDVKM. CDR3 sequence reads: CASMSTGELFF. CDR3 coding DNA: TGTGCCAGTATGAGTACCGGGGAGCTGTTTTTT.

J is TRBJ1-3 and V is TRBV7-9; 9 bases map to TRBD1. Trimming took 6 bases from V and 2 from J; bases not matched to a gene: 11. CDR1 is SEHNR and CDR2 is FQNEAQ in the germline V gene (reference sequence). The CDR3 loop spans 17 amino acids. The CDR3, as DNA: TGTGCCAGCAGTCATGAGACAGGGGGATTAACTGGAAACACCATATATTTT. This gives the protein CASSHETGGLTGNTIYF.

In nucleotides, the CDR3 is TGTGCCAGTTTCGACAGAATTAATGAAAAACTGTTTTTT. It codes for CASFDRINEKLFF. The rearrangement uses TRBV19 and TRBJ1-4; a weak D match, TRBD1 (5 bases). CDR3 size: 13 residues. The germline CDR1 and CDR2 sequences are LNHDA and SQIVND (reference sequence). The V end was cut by 8 bases, the J end by 4 bases, with 11 bases between. The variable domain in full, with the rest retrieved from reference TRBV19 and TRBJ1-4, is DGGITQSPKYLFRKEGQNVTLSCEQNLNHDAMYWYRQDPGQGLRLIYYSQIVNDFQKGDIAEGYSVSREKKESFPLTVTSAQKNPTAFYLCASFDRINEKLFFGSGTQLSVL.

This rearrangement joins TRBV18 to TRBJ1-1, with D possibly matching TRBD1 (6 bases). The CDR3 spans 17 residues. Germline-derived CDR1 and CDR2 are KGHSH and LQKENI. V lost 6 bases and J lost 0, with 20 bases in between. As DNA, the CDR3 is TGTGCCAGCTCGCGGTCAGGGACAAGCCACATGAACACTGAAGCTTTCTTT. This encodes CASSRSGTSHMNTEAFF.

The rearrangement joins TRBV11-2 to TRBJ2-7; 9 positions agree with TRBD1. This CDR3 has 14 amino acids. The germline V gene encodes CDR1 SGHAT and CDR2 FQNNGV. V lost 4 bases, J lost 1 base, and 2 bases stayed unmatched. The CDR3 DNA reads TGTGCCAGCAGCTCGGGACAGGGATCCTACGAGCAGTACGTC. Protein: CASSSGQGSYEQYV.

V gene TRBV7-9 combines with J gene TRBJ1-4, with 10 bases fitting TRBD1. Unmatched junction bases numbered 1, after V lost 2 bases and J lost 4 bases. The CDR3 consists of 15 residues. Germline loops: CDR1 SEHNR, CDR2 FQNEAQ (reference sequence). CDR3 residues: CASSLWDRGNEKLFF. CDR3 coding DNA: TGTGCCAGCAGCTTATGGGACAGGGGTAATGAAAAACTGTTTTTT.

This clone has only one observation. The V gene is TRBV18, the J gene TRBJ2-7, with D tentatively TRBD1 (6 bases). This CDR3 contains 13 residues. Germline lookup yields CDR1 KGHSH and CDR2 LQKENI. Trimming took 2 bases from V and 5 from J, leaving 10 bases between them. This chain's CDR3 is CASSPSHRDEQYV. The CDR3, as DNA: TGTGCCAGCTCACCATCACACAGGGACGAGCAGTACGTC.

The rearrangement uses TRBV2 and TRBJ2-3, with 13 bases lining up with TRBD2. CDR1 SNHLY and CDR2 FYNNEI come from the germline V gene. The junction had 5 bases not matched to a gene; V was cut back by 4 bases and J by 1 base. This CDR3 has 17 residues. As DNA, the CDR3 is TGTGCCAGCAGTGGTGGGACTAGCGGGGATCGCACAGATACGCAGTATTTT. It yields the protein CASSGGTSGDRTDTQYF. The whole variable domain, filled in from reference TRBV2 and TRBJ2-3, reads EPEVTQTPSHQVTQMGQEVILRCVPISNHLYFYWYRQILGQKVEFLVSFYNNEISEKSEIFDDQFSVERPDGSNFTLKIRSTKLEDSAMYFCASSGGTSGDRTDTQYFGPGTRLTVL.

The chain links TRBV9 to TRBJ2-3, with 7 nucleotides matching TRBD2. The CDR3 has 16 amino acids. Trimming at V came to 0 bases and at J to 0 bases, leaving 4 bases not matched to a gene. Germline-derived CDR1 and CDR2 are SGDLS and YYNGEE. CDR3 residues: CASSVGLAPSTDTQYF. For the CDR3, the DNA is TGTGCCAGCAGCGTAGGACTAGCCCCTAGCACAGATACGCAGTATTTT.

This clone was detected once. This rearrangement joins TRBV30 to TRBJ1-2, with D unclear. The V end lost 1 base, the J end lost 5 bases, and 8 bases lay between the germline ends. This CDR3 comprises 12 residues. Per the germline V gene, CDR1 is GTSNPN and CDR2 is SVGIG (reference sequence). The CDR3: CAWSAGGYGYTF. For the CDR3, the DNA is TGTGCCTGGAGTGCCGGCGGGTATGGCTACACCTTC.

In this sample, this clone turned up once. CDR3 nucleotide sequence: TGTGCCAGCAGCACCGGGACAGGGATTAACTATGGCTACACCTTC. It yields the protein CASSTGTGINYGYTF. The chain uses TRBV7-9 and TRBJ1-2; 9 bases fit TRBD1. CDR1 is SEHNR, CDR2 FQNEAQ, per germline (reference sequence). With V trimmed by 5 bases and J by 1 base, 5 bases remained unmatched. The CDR3 is made up of 15 amino acids.

Concerning this clone: An end of the junction differs from the germline gene, which may be a read error. The rearrangement links TRBV30 to TRBJ2-5, with D uncertain. The CDR3 covers 11 residues. CDR1 is GTSNPN, CDR2 SVGIG, per germline (reference sequence). CDR3 sequence reads: CAWRPQEAQYF. The CDR3 bases are TGTGCCTGGAGACCTCAAGAGGCCCAGTACTTC.

The V gene is TRBV9, the J gene TRBJ2-3; 9 positions agree with TRBD1. The CDR3 covers 15 residues. Germline V gene sequence: CDR1 SGDLS, CDR2 YYNGEE. After removal of 3 bases from V and 0 bases from J, the junction contained 2 bases not matched to a gene. CDR3 in amino acids: CASSDRGPSTDTQYF. The CDR3 bases are TGTGCCAGCAGCGACAGGGGGCCTAGCACAGATACGCAGTATTTT.

The rearrangement uses TRBV6-6 and TRBJ2-1; TRBD1 aligns across 10 bases. Germline-derived CDR1 and CDR2 are MNHNY and SVGAGI (reference sequence). The CDR3 is 14 residues long. V lost 6 bases to trimming and J lost 6 bases; unmatched junction nucleotides: 5. CDR3 amino acids: CASRPRTGGNEQFF. The DNA of the CDR3 is TGTGCCAGCAGACCCCGGACAGGGGGCAATGAGCAGTTCTTC.

The genes are TRBV18 and TRBJ2-4, with D possibly being TRBD2 (6 bases). The germline V and J ends were trimmed by 1 base and 10 bases, with 17 bases remaining between them. Germline CDR1 reads KGHSH; CDR2 reads LQKENI. CDR3 length: 15 residues. The CDR3 here is CASSPRGTGKTIQYF. The DNA of the CDR3 is TGTGCCAGCTCACCACGAGGGACTGGCAAAACGATTCAGTACTTC.

The chain links TRBV7-2 to TRBJ1-2, with unresolved D. CDR3 length: 13 residues. The germline CDR1 and CDR2 sequences are SGHTA and FQGNSA. V lost 1 base and J 2 bases, leaving 5 bases between the germline ends. The CDR3 protein is CASSLERNYGYTF. Here the CDR3 DNA reads TGTGCCAGCAGCTTAGAGAGGAACTATGGCTACACCTTC.

This chain connects TRBV5-1 to TRBJ2-3; TRBD1 might be the D (6 bases). The V end lost 4 bases, the J end lost 4 bases, and 16 bases lay between the germline ends. The CDR3 is 15 amino acids. Germline V lookup: CDR1 SGHRS, CDR2 YFSETQ. In DNA form, the CDR3 reads TGCGCCAGCAGCCCTGGGGGACCAGGGGCAGATACGCAGTATTTT. Amino acid sequence: CASSPGGPGADTQYF. Drawing the rest from reference TRBV5-1 and TRBJ2-3, the complete variable domain is KAGVTQTPRYLIKTRGQQVTLSCSPISGHRSVSWYQQTPGQGLQFLFEYFSETQRNKGNFPGRFSGRQFSNSRSEMNVSTLELGDSALYLCASSPGGPGADTQYFGPGTRLTVL.

This clone was observed a single time. The genes are TRBV7-9 and TRBJ1-2, with 9 positions matching TRBD1. The V gene end was trimmed by 6 bases and the J gene end by 2 bases; junction bases not matched to a gene: 7. CDR3 size: 15 residues. Germline assignment: CDR1 SEHNR and CDR2 FQNEAQ (reference sequence). The CDR3 bases are TGTGCCAGCAGTTCGCCGGGACAGGGCAACTATGGCTACACCTTC. Translation: CASSSPGQGNYGYTF.

V is TRBV4-1 and J is TRBJ1-1, with D possibly TRBD1 on 5 matching bases. Germline V CDR1 and CDR2: MGHRA, YSYEKL. V shed 0 bases and J shed 0 bases, with 8 bases lying between them. This CDR3 spans 15 amino acids. The CDR3 loop reads CASSQDQGLNTEAFF. The CDR3 nucleotides are TGCGCCAGCAGCCAAGATCAGGGCCTGAACACTGAAGCTTTCTTT.

The chain carries TRBV4-1 and TRBJ2-1, with D perhaps matching TRBD1 (5 bases). Germline values: CDR1 MGHRA, CDR2 YSYEKL. V was trimmed by 7 bases and J by 3 bases, leaving 16 bases between them. The CDR3 runs 15 residues. CDR3 in DNA: TGCGCCAGCACCGCCGTAGGGGTGGTCTACAATGAGCAGTTCTTC. Its translation: CASTAVGVVYNEQFF.

The chain links TRBV18 to TRBJ2-7; 9 bases match TRBD1. Germline V gene lookup returns CDR1 KGHSH and CDR2 LQKENI. V shed 3 bases and J 2 bases; nucleotides not matched to a gene: 14. This CDR3 contains 18 residues. The CDR3 sequence: CASSPWGPGGTGTYEQYV. DNA of the CDR3: TGTGCCAGCTCACCTTGGGGCCCTGGGGGGACAGGGACCTACGAGCAGTACGTC.

This clone has a single count. This sequence joins TRBV9 and TRBJ2-1, with 10 nucleotides matching TRBD2. Per germline, CDR1 SGDLS and CDR2 YYNGEE. The CDR3 sequence is 16 residues long. Trimming took 0 bases from V and 8 from J; bases not matched to a gene: 8. This CDR3 reads CASSVEASGSWDEQFF. The CDR3 bases are TGTGCCAGCAGCGTAGAGGCTAGCGGGAGCTGGGATGAGCAGTTCTTC.

The gene calls are TRBV9 and TRBJ1-1, with D possibly matching TRBD1 (6 bases). With 3 bases removed from V and 3 bases from J, the gap between germline ends came to 9 bases. The CDR3 is 13 amino acids. Germline assignment: CDR1 SGDLS and CDR2 YYNGEE. The CDR3 region has the DNA TGTGCCAGCAGCGCAGGGGATGACACTGAAGCTTTCTTT. Protein: CASSAGDDTEAFF.

The rearrangement joins TRBV15 to TRBJ2-3, with 13 positions matching TRBD2. The CDR3 is made up of 20 amino acids. CDR1 and CDR2 from the germline V gene are LNHNV and YYDKDF (reference sequence). V was clipped by 2 bases and J by 5 bases; unmatched bases: 16. CDR3 amino acids: CATSRFRGLAGVGVGDTQYF. As DNA, the CDR3 is TGTGCCACCAGCAGATTCAGAGGACTAGCGGGAGTTGGGGTTGGAGATACGCAGTATTTT.

The J gene is TRBJ2-6, the V gene TRBV7-9, with D tentatively TRBD2 (5 bases). The V and J ends lost 2 bases and 0 bases respectively, with 5 bases between them. CDR3 length: 15 amino acids. Germline V gene sequence: CDR1 SEHNR, CDR2 FQNEAQ (reference sequence). The CDR3, as DNA: TGTGCCAGCAGCTTAACTAGCTCTGGGGCCAACGTCCTGACTTTC. Protein product: CASSLTSSGANVLTF.